Listed below are T cell receptor beta chains from one sample, sequenced in a study of T-cell memory formation after mild COVID-19. TCRdb reprocessed the 5' RACE reads via MiXCR and lists one record per CDR3 protein. The sample lists 540,000 or so distinct CDR3 sequences; roughly 22% were seen once. Source material: PBMCs or a T cell subset sorted from them (not recorded which). Receptors were obtained from an adult woman who had mild COVID-19 (a few samples of this study predate the infection). Cell type and time point are not known. The CDR3 runs from the conserved cysteine through the conserved F or W. A D gene is named only where the DNA matches it firmly. Clone size is given for some rows only: seen once, a few or many times, or a class if the clone is expanded.

j_call | clone_size | d_call | v_call | cdr3_aa | cdr3_nt
TRBJ1-4 | few | - | TRBV29-1 | CSGQGRNEKLFF | TGCAGCGGGCAGGGACGGAATGAAAAACTGTTTTTT
TRBJ1-6 | - | TRBD1 | TRBV4-1 | CASSPYRGKNSPLHF | TGCGCCAGCAGCCCGTACAGGGGAAAGAATTCACCCCTCCACTTT
TRBJ2-7 | - | - | TRBV6-5 | CASKGGFSYEQYF | TGTGCCAGCAAAGGGGGATTCTCCTACGAGCAGTACTTC
TRBJ2-1 | many | TRBD1 | TRBV12-3/TRBV12-4 | CASTVWRWGQGDYRSSYNEQFF | TGTGCCAGCACAGTTTGGAGGTGGGGACAGGGGGATTACAGGAGCTCCTACAATGAGCAGTTCTTC
TRBJ2-5 | few | TRBD1 | TRBV24-1 | CATRDRGPRETQYF | TGTGCCACCAGGGACAGGGGCCCCCGAGAGACCCAGTACTTC
TRBJ2-1 | few | - | TRBV24-1 | CATSDVQGISYNEQFF | TGTGCCACCAGTGATGTACAGGGAATTTCCTACAATGAGCAGTTCTTC
TRBJ2-1 | few | TRBD1 | TRBV27 | CASSSGTEAYNEQFF | TGTGCCAGCAGTTCCGGGACAGAAGCCTACAATGAGCAGTTCTTC
TRBJ2-3 | once | TRBD2 | TRBV24-1 | CATSDGLAGRLDTQYF | TGTGCCACCAGTGATGGACTAGCGGGAAGATTAGATACGCAGTATTTT
TRBJ1-2 | - | TRBD1 | TRBV29-1 | CSVGTGWYGYTF | TGCAGCGTCGGGACAGGGTGGTATGGCTACACCTTC
TRBJ2-7 | - | - | TRBV7-2 | CASSLASTSEQYF | TGTGCCAGCAGCTTAGCTTCCACTAGCGAGCAGTACTTC
TRBJ2-7 | - | - | TRBV4-1 | CASSQGMGADYEQYF | TGCGCCAGCAGCCAAGGGATGGGGGCTGATTACGAGCAGTACTTC
TRBJ2-7 | once | - | TRBV18 | CASSTGTASYEQYF | TGTGCCAGCTCAACCGGGACGGCCTCCTACGAGCAGTACTTC
TRBJ2-7 | few | - | TRBV6-5 | CASSKRGALSYEQYF | TGTGCCAGCAGTAAGAGGGGAGCATTGTCCTACGAGCAGTACTTC
TRBJ1-2 | - | - | TRBV5-1 | CASSLGTFGGNYGYTF | TGCGCCAGCAGCTTGGGAACCTTCGGGGGTAACTATGGCTACACCTTC
TRBJ2-4 | many | TRBD1 | TRBV12-3/TRBV12-4 | CASSPWDSGRDIQYF | TGTGCCAGCAGTCCCTGGGACAGCGGCCGGGACATTCAGTACTTC
TRBJ1-1 | - | - | TRBV6-4 | CASKQRQPMNTEAFF | TGTGCCAGCAAACAGAGACAGCCTATGAACACTGAAGCTTTCTTT
TRBJ2-5 | few | - | TRBV24-1 | CATSDLGTGKETQYF | TGTGCCACCAGTGATTTGGGGACGGGGAAAGAGACCCAGTACTTC
TRBJ1-2 | - | - | TRBV20-1 | CSARDRGYTF | TGCAGTGCTAGAGATCGCGGCTACACCTTC
TRBJ1-4 | - | - | TRBV30 | CAWRREKLFF | TGTGCCTGGAGGCGGGAAAAACTGTTTTTT
TRBJ1-2 | few | - | TRBV10-3 | CAISEGGDPLYGYTF | TGTGCCATCAGTGAGGGAGGGGATCCTTTGTATGGCTACACCTTC
TRBJ2-6 | few | - | TRBV18 | CASSPGASGANVLTF | TGTGCCAGCTCACCAGGGGCCTCTGGGGCCAACGTCCTGACTTTC
TRBJ1-3 | few | - | TRBV20-1 | CSANPRGLMGGNTIYF | TGCAGTGCCAACCCTCGGGGTTTAATGGGTGGAAACACCATATATTTT
TRBJ1-1 | many | - | TRBV2 | CASRPATGAFF | TGTGCATCGAGACCGGCCACTGGAGCTTTCTTT
TRBJ2-1 | - | TRBD2 | TRBV24-1 | CATSDPRIGRKQFF | TGTGCCACCAGTGACCCGAGAATCGGGAGGAAGCAGTTCTTC
TRBJ2-3 | few | TRBD2 | TRBV4-3 | CASSQGAGGYRGDTQYF | TGCGCCAGCAGCCAAGGGGCGGGAGGGTATCGTGGAGATACGCAGTATTTT
TRBJ2-1 | - | TRBD2 | TRBV4-3 | CASSQVRGGVGVYNEQFF | TGCGCCAGCAGCCAAGTACGGGGAGGGGTTGGGGTCTACAATGAGCAGTTCTTC
TRBJ2-1 | few | - | TRBV27 | CASSILAAGAEQFF | TGTGCCAGCTCCATACTGGCGGCAGGGGCGGAGCAGTTCTTC
TRBJ1-1 | - | TRBD1 | TRBV20-1 | CSARDRPYRGTEAFF | TGCAGTGCTAGAGATCGTCCCTACAGGGGGACTGAAGCTTTCTTT
TRBJ2-2 | few | - | TRBV7-9 | CASSPALGSRDGELFF | TGTGCCAGCAGCCCCGCCCTGGGGTCCAGGGACGGGGAGCTGTTTTTT
TRBJ2-7 | few | TRBD2 | TRBV19 | CASSISSGTYEQYF | TGTGCCAGTAGTATTTCTAGCGGGACCTACGAGCAGTACTTC
TRBJ2-7 | few | - | TRBV12-3/TRBV12-4 | CASTSAPGDEQYF | TGTGCCAGCACCTCCGCCCCAGGGGACGAGCAGTACTTC
TRBJ2-7 | - | TRBD1 | TRBV7-9 | CASSHRGTDEQYF | TGTGCCAGCAGCCACAGGGGGACGGACGAGCAGTACTTC
TRBJ1-2 | - | - | TRBV20-1 | CSARDRDYLYGYTF | TGCAGTGCTAGAGATCGGGATTACTTGTATGGCTACACCTTC
TRBJ1-3 | few | - | TRBV9 | CASSVEQVANTIYF | TGTGCCAGCAGCGTAGAACAGGTTGCGAACACCATATATTTT
TRBJ2-4 | - | TRBD1 | TRBV6-1 | CASSDRTGGVRRDIQYF | TGTGCCAGCAGTGATCGGACAGGGGGCGTGAGGCGAGACATTCAGTACTTC
TRBJ2-1 | - | TRBD2 | TRBV20-1 | CSARDLLAGYNEQFF | TGCAGTGCTAGAGATCTCCTAGCGGGGTACAATGAGCAGTTCTTC
TRBJ2-7 | - | - | TRBV7-9 | CASSLSGLQGTYEQYF | TGTGCCAGCAGCTTATCCGGACTACAGGGAACCTACGAGCAGTACTTC
TRBJ2-7 | many | TRBD2 | TRBV20-1 | CSARDWGLADEQYF | TGCAGTGCTAGAGATTGGGGACTAGCGGACGAGCAGTACTTC
TRBJ1-4 | few | - | TRBV27 | CASSRSGRGNEKLFF | TGTGCCAGCAGCCGATCAGGGAGGGGTAATGAAAAACTGTTTTTT
TRBJ2-3 | - | - | TRBV9 | CASSPRQGLSTDTQYF | TGTGCCAGCAGCCCGCGTCAGGGGCTGAGCACAGATACGCAGTATTTT
TRBJ2-1 | - | - | TRBV19 | CASREGNEQFF | TGTGCCAGTAGGGAGGGCAATGAGCAGTTCTTC
TRBJ2-2 | - | TRBD2 | TRBV12-3/TRBV12-4 | CASSRTSGGALGKAGELFF | TGTGCCAGCAGTCGGACTAGCGGGGGGGCGTTGGGAAAGGCCGGGGAGCTGTTTTTT